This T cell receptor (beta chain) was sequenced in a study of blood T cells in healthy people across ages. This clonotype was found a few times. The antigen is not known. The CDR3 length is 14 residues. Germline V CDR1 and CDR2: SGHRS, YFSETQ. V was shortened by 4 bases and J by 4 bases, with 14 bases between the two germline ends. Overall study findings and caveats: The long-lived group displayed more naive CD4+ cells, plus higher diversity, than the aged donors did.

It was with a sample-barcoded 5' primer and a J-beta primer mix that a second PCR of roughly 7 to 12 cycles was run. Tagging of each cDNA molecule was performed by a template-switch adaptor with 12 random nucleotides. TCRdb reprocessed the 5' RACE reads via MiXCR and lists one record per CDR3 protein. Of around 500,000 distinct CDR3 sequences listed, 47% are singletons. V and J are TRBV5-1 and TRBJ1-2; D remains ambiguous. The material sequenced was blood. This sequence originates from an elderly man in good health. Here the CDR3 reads CASSSGLVGYGYTF. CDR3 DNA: TGCGCCAGCAGCAGTGGACTAGTTGGCTATGGCTACACCTTC.